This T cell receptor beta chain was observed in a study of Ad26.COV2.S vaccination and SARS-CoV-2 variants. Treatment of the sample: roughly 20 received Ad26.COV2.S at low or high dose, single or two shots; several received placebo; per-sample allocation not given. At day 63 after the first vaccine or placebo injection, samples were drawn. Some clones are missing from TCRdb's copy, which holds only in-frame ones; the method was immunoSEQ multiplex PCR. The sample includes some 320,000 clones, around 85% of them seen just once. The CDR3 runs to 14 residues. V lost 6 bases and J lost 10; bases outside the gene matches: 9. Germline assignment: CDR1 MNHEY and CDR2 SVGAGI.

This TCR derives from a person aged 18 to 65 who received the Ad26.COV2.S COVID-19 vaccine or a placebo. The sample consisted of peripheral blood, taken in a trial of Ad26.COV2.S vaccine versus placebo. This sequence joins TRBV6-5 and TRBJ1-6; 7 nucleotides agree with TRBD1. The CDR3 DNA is TGTGCCAGCAGCCTTGACAGGGAGTACTCACCCCTCCACTTT. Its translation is CASSLDREYSPLHF.